These T cell receptor beta chains were read from a single sample in a study of Ad26.COV2.S vaccination and SARS-CoV-2 variants. Profiled with immunoSEQ multiplex PCR; TCRdb holds only in-frame clones, not every one. Of around 370,000 clones detected, roughly 94% appear once; the ten largest clones hold roughly 3.9%. The sequenced sample was peripheral blood, obtained after recovery from COVID-19. Receptor source: a human donor who had recovered from COVID-19. Both conserved end residues are part of each CDR3. D genes are given only for firm matches. The size field is filled for only some rows; it gives once, few, many or a size class.

J,size,V,D,DNA,CDR3
TRBJ2-3,-,TRBV18,TRBD1,TGTGCCAGCTCACCCGGGACAGGGGGCGCGGGGGATACGCAGTATTTT,CASSPGTGGAGDTQYF
TRBJ1-6,-,TRBV6-4,-,TGTGCCAGCAGTGACAGGGACGGTTCACCCCTCCACTTT,CASSDRDGSPLHF
TRBJ2-5,-,TRBV2,TRBD2,TGTGCCAGCAGTGGACTAGCGGAAGAGACCCAGTACTTC,CASSGLAEETQYF
TRBJ1-2,-,TRBV10-3,-,TGTGCCATCAGTGGGAAGTCGACAGATCTCTTTAACTATGGCTACACCTTC,CAISGKSTDLFNYGYTF
TRBJ2-5,few,TRBV5-1,-,TGCGCCAGCAGCTTGGGGGACGGCACTTGGGAGACCCAGTACTTC,CASSLGDGTWETQYF
TRBJ1-1,-,TRBV5-4,-,TGTGCCAGCAGCTTGCCAGGGTATGTGACTGAAGCTTTCTTT,CASSLPGYVTEAFF
TRBJ2-3,once,TRBV9,-,TGTGCCAGCAGCCTAGAGTATAGCACAGATACGCAGTATTTT,CASSLEYSTDTQYF
TRBJ2-7,few,TRBV19,-,TGTGCCAGTAGTGGACCCGGTTTCTACGAGCAGTACTTC,CASSGPGFYEQYF
TRBJ1-3,-,TRBV7-9,-,TGTGCCAGCAGCCCACCTGGAAACACCATATATTTT,CASSPPGNTIYF
TRBJ1-2,-,TRBV29-1,-,TGCAGCGTTGACCAATATCCCGACTATGGCTACACCTTC,CSVDQYPDYGYTF
TRBJ2-3,-,TRBV9,-,TGTGCCAGCAGCGTAGGGGCCCTCGGGGGAAGCACAGATACGCAGTATTTT,CASSVGALGGSTDTQYF
TRBJ1-1,-,TRBV27,-,TGTGCCAGCAGTTCTCAGGGCTTCATGAACACTGAAGCTTTCTTT,CASSSQGFMNTEAFF
TRBJ2-5,-,TRBV5-5,-,TGTGCCAGCAGCTTGGTAGAAGAGACCCAGTACTTC,CASSLVEETQYF
TRBJ2-2,-,TRBV7-9,-,TGTGCCAGCAGCTTGGGACGGACTGGGGCCGGGGAGCTGTTTTTT,CASSLGRTGAGELFF
TRBJ2-1,-,TRBV2,-,TGTGCCAGCAGTGAATCCGGGAGCTCCTACAATGAGCAGTTCTTC,CASSESGSSYNEQFF
TRBJ1-2,-,TRBV9,-,TGTGCCAGCAGCCCAATGGACAGAAACTATGGCTACACCTTC,CASSPMDRNYGYTF
TRBJ1-5,-,TRBV6-2/TRBV6-3,TRBD1,TGTGCCAGCAGTTCGTCACTAGGACAGGGACCTAACAATCAGCCCCAGCATTTT,CASSSSLGQGPNNQPQHF
TRBJ2-3,-,TRBV5-1,TRBD1,TGCGCCAGCAGCTCGGGTCGGACAGGGGGTTGGACAGATACGCAGTATTTT,CASSSGRTGGWTDTQYF
TRBJ1-4,once,TRBV5-1,-,TGCGCCAGCAGCTTGGTGGGGGCGAAGGAAAAACTGTTTTTT,CASSLVGAKEKLFF
TRBJ1-2,-,TRBV9,-,TGTGCCAGCAGCGGTCCCGGGCCTCGGGGGGGCTACACCTTC,CASSGPGPRGGYTF
TRBJ2-1,-,TRBV7-6,TRBD2,TGTGCCAGCAGCTTAGCGCTTCTTGGTAGCGGGGGGGCAAATGAGCAGTTCTTC,CASSLALLGSGGANEQFF
TRBJ2-7,-,TRBV7-2,-,TGTGCCAGCAGAACGACTAGTAAAGGGATCTACGAGCAGTACTTC,CASRTTSKGIYEQYF
TRBJ1-1,-,TRBV11-2,-,TGTGCCAGCAGCTTATCAGGGCTCTCTTACGAAGCTTTCTTT,CASSLSGLSYEAFF
TRBJ2-7,-,TRBV12-3/TRBV12-4,-,TGTGCCAGCAGGGACAGAGCCTACGAGCAGTACTTC,CASRDRAYEQYF
TRBJ2-1,-,TRBV29-1,-,TGCAGCATAAGGCGCGTTGAGCAGTTCTTC,CSIRRVEQFF
TRBJ2-7,-,TRBV19,-,TGTGCCAGTAGTATCGGGGGTTCCTACGAGCAGTACTTC,CASSIGGSYEQYF
TRBJ1-1,-,TRBV6-6,-,TGTGCCAGCAGTCCTACAGGCCAGATGAACACTGAAGCTTTCTTT,CASSPTGQMNTEAFF
TRBJ2-7,-,TRBV5-1,-,TGCGCCAGCAGGTTTAGTTCCTACGAGCAGTACTTC,CASRFSSYEQYF
TRBJ2-3,-,TRBV6-4,TRBD2,TGTGCCAGCAGCACCGGGACTAGCGGGGGCACAGATACGCAGTATTTT,CASSTGTSGGTDTQYF